This T cell receptor (beta chain) was recovered during a study of T cell repertoires in cytomegalovirus infection. Overall study: In public TCR beta signatures, there were indications of both CMV infection and matching HLA type. Study results and caveats: Summed frequency of public TCR beta families distinguished CMV carriers with the relevant HLA.

Germline V gives CDR1 DFQATT, CDR2 SNEGSKA (reference sequence). The V end was cut by 6 bases, the J end by 4 bases, with 9 bases between. The CDR3 spans 12 residues. TCRdb re-derived calls from the reads in MiXCR, one entry per CDR3 protein. The sample lists 350,000 to 450,000 distinct CDR3 sequences, over 15% occurring once. A note on this clonotype: Antigen specificity is unknown.

The sequenced material came from PBMCs. The sequence was obtained from a human donor in good health (CMV status not recorded). Some clones in this sample may be carry-over from other donors' samples. The chain is built from TRBV20-1 and TRBJ1-4; D is unclear. CDR3 sequence (DNA): TGCAGTGCCGGGGAGATTAATGAAAAACTGTTTTTT. This sequence encodes CSAGEINEKLFF.